Below, one TCR beta chain is given with its context. The time point was: proximal margin of the surgical specimen (macroscopically non-inflamed). The CDR3 runs to 15 residues. Germline V CDR1 and CDR2: SGHTA, FQGNSA. Trimming cost V 6 bases and J 2 bases, with 16 bases left between them. The source of the sample is a study of T cell repertoires in ileal Crohn's disease. Measured with immunoSEQ multiplex PCR; TCRdb has only the in-frame clones, and not every one. The table includes several thousand clones, around 74% detected once. The sequencing input was ileal tissue. The J gene is TRBJ1-2, the V gene TRBV7-2, with D perhaps matching TRBD1 (6 bases). The receptor was isolated from an adult with Crohn's disease. The CDR3 loop is CASSPQTGSNYGYTF. As DNA, the CDR3 is TGTGCCAGCAGTCCTCAAACAGGGAGCAACTATGGCTACACCTTC.